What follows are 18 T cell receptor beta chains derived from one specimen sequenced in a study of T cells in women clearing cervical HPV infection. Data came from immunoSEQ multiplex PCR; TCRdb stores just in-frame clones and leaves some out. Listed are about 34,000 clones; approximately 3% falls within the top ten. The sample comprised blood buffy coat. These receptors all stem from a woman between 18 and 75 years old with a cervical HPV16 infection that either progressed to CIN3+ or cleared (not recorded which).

The CDR3 sequence: CASSLNSPAANYGQYF. Incomplete CDR3 DNA: TGTGCCAGTAGTCTCAACTCCCCTGCAGCTAACTATGGT. The rearrangement joins TRBV19 to TRBJ2-4; D not certain. Read sequence stops 3 residues before the CDR3 end, and the germline J gene provides the missing end. CDR3 length: 16 residues. Germline V gene lookup returns CDR1 LNHDA and CDR2 SQIVND (reference sequence).

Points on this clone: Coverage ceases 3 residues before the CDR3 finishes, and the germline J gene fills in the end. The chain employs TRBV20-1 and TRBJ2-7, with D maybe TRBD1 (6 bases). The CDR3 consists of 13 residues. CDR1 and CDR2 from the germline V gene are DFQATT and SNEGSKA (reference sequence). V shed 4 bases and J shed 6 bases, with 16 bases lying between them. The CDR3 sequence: CSAIIPSGVEQYF. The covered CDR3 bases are TGCAGTGCTATTATTCCCTCAGGGGTCGAG.

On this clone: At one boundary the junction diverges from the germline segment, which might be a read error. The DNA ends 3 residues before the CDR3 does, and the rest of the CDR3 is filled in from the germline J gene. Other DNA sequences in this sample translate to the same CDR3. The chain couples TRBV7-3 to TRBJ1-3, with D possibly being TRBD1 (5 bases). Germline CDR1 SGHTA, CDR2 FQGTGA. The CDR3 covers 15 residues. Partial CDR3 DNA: TGTGCCAGCAGTACAGGACCTAGATCTGGAAACACG. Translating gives CASSTGPRSGNT. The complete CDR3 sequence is CASSTGPRSGNTIYF.

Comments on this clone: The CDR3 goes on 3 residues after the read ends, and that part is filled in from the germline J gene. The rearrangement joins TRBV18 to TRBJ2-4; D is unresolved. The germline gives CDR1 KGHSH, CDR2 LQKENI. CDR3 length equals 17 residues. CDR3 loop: CASSPTPGPNSNQPQYF. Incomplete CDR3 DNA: TGTGCCAGCTCACCGACCCCCGGCCCAAATAGCAATCAGCCT.

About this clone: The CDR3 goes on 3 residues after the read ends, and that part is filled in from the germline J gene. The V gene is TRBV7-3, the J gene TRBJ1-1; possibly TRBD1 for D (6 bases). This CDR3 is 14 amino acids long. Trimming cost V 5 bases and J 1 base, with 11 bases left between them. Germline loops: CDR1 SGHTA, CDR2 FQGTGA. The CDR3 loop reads CASSLGHQNTEAFF. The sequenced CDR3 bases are TGTGCCAGCAGCCTGGGACATCAGAACACTGAA.

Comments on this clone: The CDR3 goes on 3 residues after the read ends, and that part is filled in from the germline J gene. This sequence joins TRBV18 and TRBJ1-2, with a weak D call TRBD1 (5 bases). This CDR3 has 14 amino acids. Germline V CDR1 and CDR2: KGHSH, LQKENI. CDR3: CASSPPGLTYDYTF. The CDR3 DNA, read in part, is TGTGCCAGCTCACCCCCGGGACTTACCTACGAC.

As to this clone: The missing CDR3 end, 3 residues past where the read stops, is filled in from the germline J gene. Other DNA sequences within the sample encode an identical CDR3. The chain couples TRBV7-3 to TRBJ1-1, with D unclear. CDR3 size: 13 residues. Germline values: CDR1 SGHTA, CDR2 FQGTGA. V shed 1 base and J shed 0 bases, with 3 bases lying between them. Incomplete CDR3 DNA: TGTGCCAGCAGCTTAAGCGTGAACACTGAA. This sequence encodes CASSLSVNTE. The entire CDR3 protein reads CASSLSVNTEAFF.

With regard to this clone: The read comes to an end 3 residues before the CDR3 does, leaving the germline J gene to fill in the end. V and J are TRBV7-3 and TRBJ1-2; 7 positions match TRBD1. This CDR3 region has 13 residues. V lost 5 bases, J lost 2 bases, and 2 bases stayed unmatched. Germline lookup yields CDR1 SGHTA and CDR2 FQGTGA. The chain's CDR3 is CASSPGQNYGYTF. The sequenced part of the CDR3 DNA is TGTGCCAGCAGCCCGGGACAGAACTATGGC.

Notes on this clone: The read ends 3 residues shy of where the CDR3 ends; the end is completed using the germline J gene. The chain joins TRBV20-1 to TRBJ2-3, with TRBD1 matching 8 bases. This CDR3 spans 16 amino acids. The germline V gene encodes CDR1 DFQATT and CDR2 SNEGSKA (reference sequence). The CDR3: CSAGRTGIYSNQPQYF. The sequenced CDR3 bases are TGCAGTGCGGGTCGGACAGGGATTTATAGCAATCAGCCG.

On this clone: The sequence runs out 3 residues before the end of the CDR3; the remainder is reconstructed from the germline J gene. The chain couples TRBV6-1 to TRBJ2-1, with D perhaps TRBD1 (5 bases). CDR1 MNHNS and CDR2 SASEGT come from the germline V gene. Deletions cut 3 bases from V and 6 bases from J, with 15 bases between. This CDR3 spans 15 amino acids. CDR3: CASSDQGTVPNEQFF. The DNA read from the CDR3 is TGTGCCAGCAGTGACCAGGGTACAGTTCCCAATGAG.

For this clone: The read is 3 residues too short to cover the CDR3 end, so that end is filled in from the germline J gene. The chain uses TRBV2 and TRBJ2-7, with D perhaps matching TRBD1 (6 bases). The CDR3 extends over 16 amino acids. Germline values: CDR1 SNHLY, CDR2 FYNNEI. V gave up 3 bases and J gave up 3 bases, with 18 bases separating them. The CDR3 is CASSDTDNWTVYEQYF. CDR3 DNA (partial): TGTGCCAGCAGTGATACCGACAACTGGACAGTCTACGAG.

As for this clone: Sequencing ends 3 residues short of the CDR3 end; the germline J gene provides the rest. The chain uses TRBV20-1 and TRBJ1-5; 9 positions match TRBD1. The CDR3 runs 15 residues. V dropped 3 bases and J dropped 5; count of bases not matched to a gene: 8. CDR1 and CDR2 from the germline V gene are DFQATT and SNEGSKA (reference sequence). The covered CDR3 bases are TGCAGTGCTAGTGGGACAGGGTTAAAGCATCAGCCC. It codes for CSASGTGLKHQP. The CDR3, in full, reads CSASGTGLKHQPQHF.

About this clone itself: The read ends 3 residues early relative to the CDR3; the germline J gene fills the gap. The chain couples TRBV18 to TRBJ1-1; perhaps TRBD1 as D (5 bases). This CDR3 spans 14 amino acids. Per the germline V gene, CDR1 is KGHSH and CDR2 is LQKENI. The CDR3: CASSPRGGDYEAFF. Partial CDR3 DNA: TGTGCCAGCTCACCACGGGGGGGGGATTACGAG.

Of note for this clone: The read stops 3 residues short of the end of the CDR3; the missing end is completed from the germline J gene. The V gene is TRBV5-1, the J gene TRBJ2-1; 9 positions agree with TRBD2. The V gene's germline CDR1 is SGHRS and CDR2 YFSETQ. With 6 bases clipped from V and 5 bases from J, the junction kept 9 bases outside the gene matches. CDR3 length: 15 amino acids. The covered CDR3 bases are TGCGCCAGCACTGGGGCGGGGGGGTTTGACAATGAG. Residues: CASTGAGGFDNE. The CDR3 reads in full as CASTGAGGFDNEQFF.

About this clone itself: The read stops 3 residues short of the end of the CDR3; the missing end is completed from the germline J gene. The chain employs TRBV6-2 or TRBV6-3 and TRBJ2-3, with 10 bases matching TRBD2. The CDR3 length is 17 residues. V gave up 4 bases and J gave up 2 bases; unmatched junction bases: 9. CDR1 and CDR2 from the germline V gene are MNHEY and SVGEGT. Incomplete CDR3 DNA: TGTGCCAGCAGTTTTCCTACTAGCGGGGTAACCACAGATACG. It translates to CASSFPTSGVTTDT. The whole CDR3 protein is CASSFPTSGVTTDTQYF.

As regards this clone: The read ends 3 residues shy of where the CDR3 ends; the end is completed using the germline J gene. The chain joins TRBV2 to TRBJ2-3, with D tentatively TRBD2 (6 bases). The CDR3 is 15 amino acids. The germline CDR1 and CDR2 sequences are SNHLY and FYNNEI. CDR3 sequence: CASSDRARGNQPQYF. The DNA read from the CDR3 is TGTGCCAGCAGTGACAGGGCGCGGGGCAATCAGCCG.

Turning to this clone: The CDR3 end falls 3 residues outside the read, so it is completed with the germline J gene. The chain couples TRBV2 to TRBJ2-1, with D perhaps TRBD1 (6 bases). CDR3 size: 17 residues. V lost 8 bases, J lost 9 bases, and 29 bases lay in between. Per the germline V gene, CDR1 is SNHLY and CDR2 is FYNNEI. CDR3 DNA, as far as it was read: TGTGCCAGCCGTACTCCTAGGGGGACCAAGACTTTCGGTGAG. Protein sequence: CASRTPRGTKTFGE. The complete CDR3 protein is CASRTPRGTKTFGEQFF.

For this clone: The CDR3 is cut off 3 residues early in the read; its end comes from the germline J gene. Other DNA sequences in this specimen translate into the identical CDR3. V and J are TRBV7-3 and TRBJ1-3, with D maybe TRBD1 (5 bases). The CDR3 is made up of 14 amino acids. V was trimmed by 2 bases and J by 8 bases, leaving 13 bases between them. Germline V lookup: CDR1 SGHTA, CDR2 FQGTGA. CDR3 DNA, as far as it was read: TGTGCCAGCAGCTTACAGGGTTGGGGTGACACC. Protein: CASSLQGWGDT. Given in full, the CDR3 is CASSLQGWGDTIYF.